This T cell receptor delta chain was observed in a study of gamma-delta T cells after stem cell transplantation. J gave up 1 base and V 0 bases, and 10 bases lay outside the gene matches. CDR1 GEAIGNYY and CDR2 EKD come from the germline V gene. The CDR3 sequence is 18 residues long. TCRdb called clones from the RT-PCR reads again using CATT. The sample carries approximately 4,200 delta-chain clones, more than 1.5% recorded once. The chain couples TRDV2 to TRDJ1, with TRDD3 matching over 10 bases. The receptor was isolated from a human donor. It is not recorded whose cells these are; they may come from a transplant donor. Sequencing was done on a sample of gamma-delta T cells. CDR3 in amino acids: CACDTVAILGDSTDKLIF. CDR3 nucleotides: TGTGCCTGTGACACCGTGGCTATACTGGGGGATTCCACCGATAAACTCATCTTT.